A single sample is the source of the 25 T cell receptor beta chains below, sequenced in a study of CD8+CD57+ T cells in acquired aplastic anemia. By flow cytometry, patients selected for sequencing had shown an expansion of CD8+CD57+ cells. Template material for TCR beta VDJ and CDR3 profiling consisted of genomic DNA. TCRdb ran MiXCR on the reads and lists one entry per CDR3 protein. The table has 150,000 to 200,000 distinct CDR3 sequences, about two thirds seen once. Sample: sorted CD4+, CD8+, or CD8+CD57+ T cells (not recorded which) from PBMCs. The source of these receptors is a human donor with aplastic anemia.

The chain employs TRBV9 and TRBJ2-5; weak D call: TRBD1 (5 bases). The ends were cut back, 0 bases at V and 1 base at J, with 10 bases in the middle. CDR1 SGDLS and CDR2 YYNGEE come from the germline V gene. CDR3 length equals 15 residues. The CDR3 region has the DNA TGTGCCAGCAGCGTAGGGGGCCTCCTCCAAGAGACCCAGTACTTC. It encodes CASSVGGLLQETQYF.

The chain's CDR3 is CSARRTGTYEQYF. CDR3 nucleotides: TGCAGTGCTAGAAGGACAGGGACCTACGAGCAGTACTTC. The rearrangement joins TRBV20-1 to TRBJ2-7, with 8 bases aligning to TRBD1. The CDR3 is made up of 13 amino acids. J gave up 2 bases and V 2 bases, and 2 bases lay outside the gene matches. Germline V gene sequence: CDR1 DFQATT, CDR2 SNEGSKA (reference sequence).

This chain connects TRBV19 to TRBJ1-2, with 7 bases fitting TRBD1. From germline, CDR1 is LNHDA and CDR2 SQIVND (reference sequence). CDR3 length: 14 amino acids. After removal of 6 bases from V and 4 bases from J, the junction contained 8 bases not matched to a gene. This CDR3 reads CASRDGDRGYGYTF. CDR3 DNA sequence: TGTGCCAGTAGGGACGGGGACAGAGGCTATGGCTACACCTTC.

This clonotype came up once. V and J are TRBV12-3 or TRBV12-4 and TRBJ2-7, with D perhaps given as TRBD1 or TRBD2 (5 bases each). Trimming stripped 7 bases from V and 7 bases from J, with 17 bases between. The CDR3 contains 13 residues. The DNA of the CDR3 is TGTGCCAGCACCCACGGGGACCCATGGGAGCAGTACGTC. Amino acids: CASTHGDPWEQYV.

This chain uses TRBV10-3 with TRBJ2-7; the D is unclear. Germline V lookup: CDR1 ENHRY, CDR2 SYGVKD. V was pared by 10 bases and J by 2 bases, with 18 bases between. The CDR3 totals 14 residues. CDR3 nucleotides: TGTGCCACCGCCTCAACGGGCGAAACCTACGAGCAGTACTTC. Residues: CATASTGETYEQYF.

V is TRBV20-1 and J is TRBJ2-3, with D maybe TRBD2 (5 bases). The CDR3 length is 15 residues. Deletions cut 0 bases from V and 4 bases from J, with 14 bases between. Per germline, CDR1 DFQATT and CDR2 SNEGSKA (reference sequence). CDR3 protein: CSAREVAPSPDTQYF. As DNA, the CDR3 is TGCAGTGCTAGAGAGGTAGCGCCTTCCCCAGATACGCAGTATTTT.

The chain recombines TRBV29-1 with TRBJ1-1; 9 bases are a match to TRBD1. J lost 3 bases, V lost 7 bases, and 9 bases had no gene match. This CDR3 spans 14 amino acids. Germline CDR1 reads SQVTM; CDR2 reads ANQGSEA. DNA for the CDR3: TGCAGCGCCTTGGGGTGGACAGGGGACACTGAAGCTTTCTTT. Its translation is CSALGWTGDTEAFF. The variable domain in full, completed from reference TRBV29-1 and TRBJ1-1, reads SAVISQKPSRDICQRGTSLTIQCQVDSQVTMMFWYRQQPGQSLTLIATANQGSEATYESGFVIDKFPISRPNLTFSTLTVSNMSPEDSSIYLCSALGWTGDTEAFFGQGTRLTVV.

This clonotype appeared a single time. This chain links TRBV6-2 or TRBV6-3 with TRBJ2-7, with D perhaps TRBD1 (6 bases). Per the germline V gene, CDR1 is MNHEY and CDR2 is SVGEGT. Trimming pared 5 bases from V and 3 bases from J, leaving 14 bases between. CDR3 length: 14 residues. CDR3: CASSPGHRIYEQYF. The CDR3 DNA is TGTGCCAGCAGTCCGGGACATCGTATCTACGAGCAGTACTTC.

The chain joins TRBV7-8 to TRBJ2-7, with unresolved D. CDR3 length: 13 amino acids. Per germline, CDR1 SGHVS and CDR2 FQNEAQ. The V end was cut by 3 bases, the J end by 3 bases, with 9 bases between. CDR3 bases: TGTGCCAGCAGCTTCTACTCTGACTACGAGCAGTACTTC. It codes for CASSFYSDYEQYF.

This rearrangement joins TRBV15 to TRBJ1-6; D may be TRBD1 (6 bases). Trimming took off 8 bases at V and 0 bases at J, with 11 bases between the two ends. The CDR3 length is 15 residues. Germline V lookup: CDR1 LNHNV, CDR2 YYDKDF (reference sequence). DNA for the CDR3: TGTGCCACCTCCGGACAGAGCTCCTATAATTCACCCCTCCACTTT. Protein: CATSGQSSYNSPLHF.

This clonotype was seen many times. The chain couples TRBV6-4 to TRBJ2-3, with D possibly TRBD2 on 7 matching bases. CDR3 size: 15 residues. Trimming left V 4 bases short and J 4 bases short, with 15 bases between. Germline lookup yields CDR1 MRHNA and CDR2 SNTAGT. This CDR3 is CASSGGGQDADTQYF. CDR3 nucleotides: TGTGCCAGCAGTGGGGGGGGACAAGATGCAGATACGCAGTATTTT.

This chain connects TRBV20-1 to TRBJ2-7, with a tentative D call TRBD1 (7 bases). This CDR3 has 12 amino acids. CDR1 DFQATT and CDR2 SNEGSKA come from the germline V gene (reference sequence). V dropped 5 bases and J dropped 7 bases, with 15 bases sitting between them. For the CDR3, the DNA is TGCAGTGCTGGAGGGACAGAGGCAGAGCAGTACTTC. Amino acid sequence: CSAGGTEAEQYF.

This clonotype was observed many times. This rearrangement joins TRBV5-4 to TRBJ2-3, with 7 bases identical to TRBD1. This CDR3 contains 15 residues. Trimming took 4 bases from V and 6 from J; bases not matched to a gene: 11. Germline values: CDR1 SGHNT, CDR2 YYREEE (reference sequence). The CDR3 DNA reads TGTGCCAGCAGCATCAGGGGGATTTCAGGGGATACGCAGTATTTT. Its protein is CASSIRGISGDTQYF.

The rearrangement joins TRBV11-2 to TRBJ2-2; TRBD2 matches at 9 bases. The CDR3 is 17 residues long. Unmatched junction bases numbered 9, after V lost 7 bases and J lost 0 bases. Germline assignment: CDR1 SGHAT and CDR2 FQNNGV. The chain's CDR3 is CASTSRAGGPNTGELFF. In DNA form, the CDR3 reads TGTGCCAGCACCAGTCGAGCGGGAGGACCGAACACCGGGGAGCTGTTTTTT.

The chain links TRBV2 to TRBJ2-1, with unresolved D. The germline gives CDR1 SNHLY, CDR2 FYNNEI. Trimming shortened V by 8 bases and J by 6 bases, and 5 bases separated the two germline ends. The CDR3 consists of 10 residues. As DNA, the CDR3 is TGTGCCAGCCGGTCCAATGAGCAGTTCTTC. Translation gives CASRSNEQFF.

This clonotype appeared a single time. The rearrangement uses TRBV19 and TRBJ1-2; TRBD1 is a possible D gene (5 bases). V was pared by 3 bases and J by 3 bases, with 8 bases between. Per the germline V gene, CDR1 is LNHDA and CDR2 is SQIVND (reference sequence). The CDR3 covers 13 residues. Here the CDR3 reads CASSMTADYGYTF. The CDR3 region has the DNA TGTGCCAGTAGTATGACAGCAGACTATGGCTACACCTTC.

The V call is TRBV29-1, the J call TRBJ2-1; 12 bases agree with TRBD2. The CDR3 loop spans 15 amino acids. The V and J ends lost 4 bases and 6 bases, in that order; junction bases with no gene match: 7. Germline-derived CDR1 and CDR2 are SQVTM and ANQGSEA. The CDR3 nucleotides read TGCAGCGTTGGACCGACTAGCGGGGGTATCAATGAGCAGTTCTTC. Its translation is CSVGPTSGGINEQFF.

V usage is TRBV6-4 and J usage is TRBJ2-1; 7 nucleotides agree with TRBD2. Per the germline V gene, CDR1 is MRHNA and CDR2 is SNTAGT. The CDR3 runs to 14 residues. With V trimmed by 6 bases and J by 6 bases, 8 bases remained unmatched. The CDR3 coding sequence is TGTGCCAGCAGCCCCCCTAGGGAGGGCAATGAGCAGTTCTTC. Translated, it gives CASSPPREGNEQFF.

The DNA of the CDR3 is TGCAGCGTTGAGGCCGTAAACACCATATATTTT. Translating gives CSVEAVNTIYF. This chain uses TRBV29-1 with TRBJ1-3; D call uncertain. V lost 3 bases and J lost 6, with 6 bases in between. This CDR3 spans 11 amino acids. CDR1 and CDR2 from the germline V gene are SQVTM and ANQGSEA.

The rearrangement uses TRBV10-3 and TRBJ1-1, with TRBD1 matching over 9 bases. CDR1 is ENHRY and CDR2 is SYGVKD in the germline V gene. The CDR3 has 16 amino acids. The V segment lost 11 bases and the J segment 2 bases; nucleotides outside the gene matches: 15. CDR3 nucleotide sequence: TGTGCCGCGGGACAGGGTGCAGTTTCGGGTAACACTGAAGCTTTCTTT. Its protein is CAAGQGAVSGNTEAFF.

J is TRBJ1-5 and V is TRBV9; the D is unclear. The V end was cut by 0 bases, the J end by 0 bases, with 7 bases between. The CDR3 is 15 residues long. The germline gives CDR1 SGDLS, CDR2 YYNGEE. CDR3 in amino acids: CASSVDSHSNQPQHF. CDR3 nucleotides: TGTGCCAGCAGCGTAGACAGTCATAGCAATCAGCCCCAGCATTTT.

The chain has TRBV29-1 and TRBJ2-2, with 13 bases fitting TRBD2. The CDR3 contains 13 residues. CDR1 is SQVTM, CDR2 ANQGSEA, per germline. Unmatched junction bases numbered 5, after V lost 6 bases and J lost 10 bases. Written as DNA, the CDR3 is TGCAGCGTAAGACTAGCGGGAGGAGAGGAGCTGTTTTTT. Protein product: CSVRLAGGEELFF.

CDR3 sequence: CATSDLGQGGPGTQYF. CDR3 nucleotides: TGTGCCACCAGTGATTTGGGCCAGGGGGGACCGGGGACCCAGTACTTC. The rearrangement joins TRBV24-1 to TRBJ2-5; D is possibly TRBD1 (7 bases). The CDR3 extends over 16 amino acids. V lost 0 bases and J 7 bases, leaving 17 bases between the germline ends. CDR1 is KGHDR, CDR2 SFDVKD, per germline.

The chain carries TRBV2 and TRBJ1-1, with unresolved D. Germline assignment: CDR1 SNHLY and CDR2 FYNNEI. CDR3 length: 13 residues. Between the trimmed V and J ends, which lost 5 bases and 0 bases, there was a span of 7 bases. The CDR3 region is CASSLDMNTEAFF. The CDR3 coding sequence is TGTGCCAGCAGTCTTGACATGAACACTGAAGCTTTCTTT.

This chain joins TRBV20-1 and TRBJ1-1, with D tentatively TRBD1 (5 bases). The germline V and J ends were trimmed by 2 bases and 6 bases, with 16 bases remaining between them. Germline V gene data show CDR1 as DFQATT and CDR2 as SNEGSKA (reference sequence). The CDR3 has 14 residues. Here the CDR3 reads CSARQMTVYPEAFF. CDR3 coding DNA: TGCAGTGCTAGACAGATGACAGTGTACCCTGAAGCTTTCTTT.